The entry below gives a single TCR beta chain sequence along with its context. The antigen is unknown. The data were taken from a study of cytomegalovirus exposure and HLA in healthy donors. Points from the study as a whole: Most subjects had HLA-A and HLA-B alleles reportedly predicted accurately by TCR beta sequences.

The PCR made use of 60 Vbeta and 13 Jbeta primers. The data were produced by immunoSEQ multiplex PCR, yet TCRdb's version contains in-frame clones alone and is incomplete. The table shows tens of thousands of clones, with about 76% occurring only once. V shed 6 bases and J 6 bases; nucleotides not matched to a gene: 11. The CDR3 loop spans 15 amino acids. In germline, CDR1 is MNHNS, CDR2 SASEGT. This clonotype was obtained from a woman between 40 and 50 years old in good health and CMV-seropositive. The sequenced sample consisted of PBMCs. This chain uses TRBV6-1 with TRBJ2-4, with 7 bases lining up with TRBD1. CDR3 region: CASSPRTGWGNIQYF. In DNA, the CDR3 is TGTGCCAGCAGCCCTCGGACAGGTTGGGGAAACATTCAGTACTTC.